These 18 T cell receptor beta chains originate from one sample sequenced in a study of blood T cell repertoires in COVID-19. Sequenced by immunoSEQ multiplex PCR; TCRdb stores in-frame clones only, minus some. The data show 210,000 or so clones, just over 90% seen once. Sequencing input: peripheral blood. The receptors shown here come from a man aged 30 to 39 with acute or convalescent COVID-19.

The chain carries TRBV5-1 and TRBJ2-2, with D possibly TRBD2 on 5 matching bases. Germline V gene sequence: CDR1 SGHRS, CDR2 YFSETQ. The V end was cut by 3 bases, the J end by 1 base, with 7 bases between. The CDR3 length is 14 residues. The CDR3 bases are TGCGCCAGCAGCTCGGGAAGGAACACCGGGGAGCTGTTTTTT. Translated, it gives CASSSGRNTGELFF.

This clone is a singleton in its sample. The chain uses TRBV23-1 and TRBJ2-7; possible D gene TRBD2, 7 bases. TRBV23-1 is known as an ORF, though its function is uncertain. This CDR3 region has 18 residues. Between the trimmed V and J ends, which lost 2 bases and 3 bases, there was a span of 23 bases. The CDR3 is CASSQRGGGLEDCYEQYF. Here the CDR3 DNA reads TGCGCCAGCAGTCAAAGGGGAGGGGGGTTAGAGGATTGCTACGAGCAGTACTTC.

This clone was recorded once. This chain uses TRBV5-1 with TRBJ2-3; no reliable D call. Germline V gene data show CDR1 as SGHRS and CDR2 as YFSETQ. The V end was cut by 0 bases, the J end by 1 base, with 6 bases between. CDR3 size: 14 residues. CDR3 DNA sequence: TGCGCCAGCAGCTTGGAACCAGGCACAGATACGCAGTATTTT. It is translated as CASSLEPGTDTQYF.

This clone has only one observation. The chain has TRBV3-1 (or the pseudogene TRBV3-2) and TRBJ2-1; possibly TRBD2 for D (6 bases). This CDR3 has 16 amino acids. Germline values: CDR1 LGHDT, CDR2 YNNKEL (reference sequence). The V end was cut by 4 bases, the J end by 9 bases, with 22 bases between. Here the CDR3 DNA reads TGTGCCAGCAGCCCAGGGTTGGTTTCCCTAGCGCCTGAGCAGTTCTTC. Protein sequence: CASSPGLVSLAPEQFF.

The table lists this clone with a count of one. The V and J genes are TRBV19 and TRBJ1-4, with D possibly being TRBD1 (6 bases). The V gene lost 6 bases and the J gene lost 8 bases, with 13 bases spanning the gap. The length of the CDR3 is 13 residues. Germline CDR1 reads LNHDA; CDR2 reads SQIVND (reference sequence). The CDR3 sequence is CASRRQVREKLFF. CDR3 bases: TGTGCCAGTAGGCGACAGGTCCGGGAAAAACTGTTTTTT.

The chain joins TRBV11-2 to TRBJ2-5; 7 bases align to TRBD2. CDR1 SGHAT and CDR2 FQNNGV come from the germline V gene. This CDR3 comprises 18 residues. Unmatched junction bases numbered 16, after V lost 1 base and J lost 5 bases. The CDR3 is CASSLAGWASGVRETQYF. The CDR3 DNA follows: TGTGCCAGCAGCTTAGCCGGTTGGGCTAGCGGAGTGAGGGAGACCCAGTACTTC. Full variable domain (remainder filled in from reference TRBV11-2 and TRBJ2-5): EAGVAQSPRYKIIEKRQSVAFWCNPISGHATLYWYQQILGQGPKLLIQFQNNGVVDDSQLPKDRFSAERLKGVDSTLKIQPAKLEDSAVYLCASSLAGWASGVRETQYFGPGTRLLVL.

The chain has TRBV11-1 and TRBJ2-3, with a weak D call TRBD2 (5 bases). V lost 0 bases and J 5 bases, leaving 18 bases between the germline ends. This CDR3 region has 17 residues. The germline CDR1 and CDR2 sequences are SGHAT and FQDESV (reference sequence). The CDR3 region has the DNA TGTGCCAGCAGCTTAGCGCTCGGACTCGGCTTCCTAGATACGCAGTATTTT. Translation: CASSLALGLGFLDTQYF.

This clone is a singleton in its sample. The gene calls are TRBV7-2 and TRBJ2-3, with 13 bases aligning to TRBD2. The CDR3 totals 16 residues. Per germline, CDR1 SGHTA and CDR2 FQGNSA. V trimming: 3 bases; J trimming: 8 bases; junction bases outside the gene matches: 8. DNA of the CDR3: TGTGCCAGCAGCTTGGGACTAGCGGGGCAACAGATTACGCAGTATTTT. This encodes CASSLGLAGQQITQYF. The full variable domain, with the rest looked up from reference TRBV7-2 and TRBJ2-3, is GAGVSQSPSNKVTEKGKDVELRCDPISGHTALYWYRQSLGQGLEFLIYFQGNSAPDKSGLPSDRFSAERTGGSVSTLTIQRTQQEDSAVYLCASSLGLAGQQITQYFGPGTRLTVL.

The V gene is TRBV3-1 (or the pseudogene TRBV3-2), the J gene TRBJ1-1; D possibly corresponds to TRBD1 (6 bases). The V gene's germline CDR1 is LGHDT and CDR2 YNNKEL (reference sequence). CDR3 size: 16 residues. Trimming shortened V by 1 base and J by 5 bases, and 17 bases separated the two germline ends. The CDR3 is CASSQGGWQGWTEAFF. The CDR3 nucleotides read TGTGCCAGCAGCCAAGGGGGGTGGCAGGGGTGGACTGAAGCTTTCTTT.

The chain uses TRBV30 and TRBJ2-1; TRBD2 matches 11 bases. The CDR3 covers 15 residues. The germline gives CDR1 GTSNPN, CDR2 SVGIG (reference sequence). The ends lost 0 bases at V and 9 bases at J; junction bases unmatched: 7. CDR3 amino acids: CAWSVLRLAGGEQFF. The DNA for the CDR3 is TGTGCCTGGAGTGTACTCCGGCTAGCGGGAGGTGAGCAGTTCTTC.

The chain employs TRBV19 and TRBJ2-7; TRBD2 matches at 7 bases. V was pared by 4 bases and J by 0 bases, with 6 bases of the junction left unmatched. Germline V gene lookup returns CDR1 LNHDA and CDR2 SQIVND (reference sequence). CDR3 length equals 15 residues. The CDR3 protein is CASSTSGGSSYEQYF. For the CDR3, the DNA is TGTGCCAGTAGTACATCTGGCGGGAGCTCCTACGAGCAGTACTTC.

The chain has TRBV29-1 and TRBJ2-7, with 12 bases that match TRBD2. The germline V gene encodes CDR1 SQVTM and CDR2 ANQGSEA. This CDR3 spans 13 amino acids. Germline trimming cut 6 bases from V and 7 bases from J; bases unmatched to any gene: 7. The CDR3 DNA sequence: TGCAGCGTCCTGACTAGCGGGAGCGGGGAGCAGTACTTC. Translating it yields CSVLTSGSGEQYF.

The CDR3 coding sequence is TGTGCCAGCAGTTTAGCCCGTGGGGGCACACCCCTCCACTTT. Residues: CASSLARGGTPLHF. This rearrangement joins TRBV28 to TRBJ1-6, with a tentative D call TRBD1 (6 bases). Trimming took off 2 bases at V and 11 bases at J, with 13 bases between the two ends. Germline assignment: CDR1 MDHEN and CDR2 SYDVKM. The CDR3 consists of 14 residues.

This clone was counted a single time. V usage is TRBV4-2 and J usage is TRBJ2-3; D might be TRBD2 (6 bases). CDR1 and CDR2 (germline): LGHNA, YNFKEQ. The CDR3 is 14 residues long. V lost 1 base and J lost 1, with 6 bases in between. The CDR3 spells CASSQAGGTDTQYF. Written as DNA, the CDR3 is TGTGCCAGCAGCCAAGCGGGAGGCACAGATACGCAGTATTTT.

The chain uses TRBV5-1 and TRBJ2-1; 7 nucleotides align to TRBD1. The trim removed 5 bases at V and 1 base at J, leaving 9 bases unmatched. The CDR3 loop spans 16 amino acids. The germline V gene encodes CDR1 SGHRS and CDR2 YFSETQ. CDR3 in DNA: TGCGCCAGCAGGGAGGCAGGGGGTGGATCCTACAATGAGCAGTTCTTC. It encodes CASREAGGGSYNEQFF.

The chain joins TRBV5-5 to TRBJ1-5, with D perhaps TRBD1 (5 bases). Germline loops: CDR1 SGHKS, CDR2 YYEKEE (reference sequence). CDR3 length equals 15 residues. V lost 4 bases to trimming and J lost 4 bases, with 15 bases between them. The CDR3: CASSKRGGVNQPQHF. The CDR3, as DNA: TGTGCCAGCAGCAAGCGTGGGGGGGTTAATCAGCCCCAGCATTTT.

This clone came up many times. The CDR3 sequence is CASSVTGGTDTQYF. The CDR3 DNA sequence: TGTGCCAGCAGTGTAACAGGGGGCACAGATACGCAGTATTTT. The chain is built from TRBV6-4 and TRBJ2-3; 7 nucleotides match TRBD1. Germline V gene data show CDR1 as MRHNA and CDR2 as SNTAGT. The CDR3 is made up of 14 amino acids. The trim removed 4 bases at V and 1 base at J, leaving 2 bases unmatched.

The chain has TRBV11-2 and TRBJ2-5; a possible D gene is TRBD1 (5 bases). Trimming took 1 base from V and 5 from J, leaving 14 bases between them. Per germline, CDR1 SGHAT and CDR2 FQNNGV. The CDR3 is 15 residues long. Written as DNA, the CDR3 is TGTGCCAGCAGCTTAGGGGGTGGGGCATCGGAGACCCAGTACTTC. Translating gives CASSLGGGASETQYF.